These 8 T cell receptor beta chains were all obtained from the same sample, sequenced in a study of Ad26.COV2.S vaccination and SARS-CoV-2 variants. This table comes from immunoSEQ multiplex PCR, and its TCRdb copy is limited to in-frame clones, with some not included. In the table there are some 410,000 clones, around 92% of which are singletons. Described treatment: some 20 received Ad26.COV2.S at low or high dose, single or two shots; roughly 5 received placebo; per-sample allocation not given. Specimens were obtained on day 63 following the first vaccine or placebo injection. The input for sequencing was peripheral blood, taken in a trial of Ad26.COV2.S vaccine versus placebo. These receptors originate from a person between 18 and 59 years old who received the Ad26.COV2.S COVID-19 vaccine or a placebo.

Worth noting for this clone: A read error may produce the germline difference seen at one junction end. The chain is built from TRBV7-9 and TRBJ1-2, with unresolved D. The CDR3 length is 11 residues. Germline V gene sequence: CDR1 SEHNR, CDR2 FQNEAQ (reference sequence). The CDR3 coding sequence is TGTGCCAGCAGCGACAAATCTGGCCACACCTTC. This gives the protein CASSDKSGHTF.

This rearrangement joins TRBV7-6 to TRBJ2-7, with D possibly matching TRBD1 (6 bases). Trimming removed 2 bases from V and 1 base from J, with 9 bases in between. CDR3 length: 14 amino acids. Germline assignment: CDR1 SGHVS and CDR2 FNYEAQ. CDR3 nucleotide sequence: TGTGCCAGCAGCTTACGGGACAATTCCTACGAGCAGTACTTC. It encodes CASSLRDNSYEQYF.

The chain joins TRBV5-4 to TRBJ2-7; 7 bases agree with TRBD2. CDR1 and CDR2 (germline): SGHNT, YYREEE (reference sequence). CDR3 length: 15 amino acids. Trimming removed 2 bases from V and 0 bases from J; junction bases left unmatched: 5. CDR3 DNA: TGTGCCAGCAGCTTAGCGGGGTCTAGCTCCTACGAGCAGTACTTC. Translating gives CASSLAGSSSYEQYF.

Here the CDR3 reads CASRTGGFSNYGYTF. The CDR3 coding sequence is TGTGCCAGTCGGACAGGGGGCTTTTCTAACTATGGCTACACCTTC. The rearrangement links TRBV27 to TRBJ1-2; TRBD1 agrees at 11 bases. The CDR3 has 15 amino acids. Germline CDR1 reads MNHEY; CDR2 reads SMNVEV (reference sequence). The V segment lost 9 bases and the J segment 0 bases; nucleotides outside the gene matches: 6.

The chain has TRBV12-3 or TRBV12-4 and TRBJ2-7; D not certain. The CDR3 is 12 residues long. Trimming stripped 9 bases from V and 2 bases from J, with 11 bases between. The CDR3 DNA reads TGTGCCAGTGGCAGCAGAACCTACGAGCAGTACTTC. It translates to CASGSRTYEQYF.

This clone was seen only once. The chain combines TRBV5-4 with TRBJ2-1; TRBD1 is a possible D gene (6 bases). The CDR3 has 16 residues. Germline V gene lookup returns CDR1 SGHNT and CDR2 YYREEE (reference sequence). V lost 3 bases and J 2 bases, leaving 15 bases between the germline ends. The CDR3 DNA follows: TGTGCCAGCAGCTGGACGGGACAAGGCACCTACAATGAGCAGTTCTTC. Amino acid sequence: CASSWTGQGTYNEQFF.

The chain couples TRBV4-3 to TRBJ1-6, with D hard to call. CDR3 length: 16 amino acids. Trimming took off 0 bases at V and 6 bases at J, with 12 bases between the two ends. Looked up from germline, CDR1 is LGHNA and CDR2 is YSLEER. CDR3 protein: CASSQDDRQINSPLHF. The CDR3 region has the DNA TGCGCCAGCAGCCAAGATGACCGGCAGATTAATTCACCCCTCCACTTT.

This sequence joins TRBV30 and TRBJ2-2; D possibly corresponds to TRBD2 (5 bases). The CDR3 loop spans 15 amino acids. Germline V gene data show CDR1 as GTSNPN and CDR2 as SVGIG (reference sequence). Trimming took off 3 bases at V and 5 bases at J, with 16 bases between the two ends. This CDR3 reads CAWRETGIKTGELFF. The CDR3 DNA follows: TGTGCCTGGAGAGAAACGGGAATCAAAACCGGGGAGCTGTTTTTT.